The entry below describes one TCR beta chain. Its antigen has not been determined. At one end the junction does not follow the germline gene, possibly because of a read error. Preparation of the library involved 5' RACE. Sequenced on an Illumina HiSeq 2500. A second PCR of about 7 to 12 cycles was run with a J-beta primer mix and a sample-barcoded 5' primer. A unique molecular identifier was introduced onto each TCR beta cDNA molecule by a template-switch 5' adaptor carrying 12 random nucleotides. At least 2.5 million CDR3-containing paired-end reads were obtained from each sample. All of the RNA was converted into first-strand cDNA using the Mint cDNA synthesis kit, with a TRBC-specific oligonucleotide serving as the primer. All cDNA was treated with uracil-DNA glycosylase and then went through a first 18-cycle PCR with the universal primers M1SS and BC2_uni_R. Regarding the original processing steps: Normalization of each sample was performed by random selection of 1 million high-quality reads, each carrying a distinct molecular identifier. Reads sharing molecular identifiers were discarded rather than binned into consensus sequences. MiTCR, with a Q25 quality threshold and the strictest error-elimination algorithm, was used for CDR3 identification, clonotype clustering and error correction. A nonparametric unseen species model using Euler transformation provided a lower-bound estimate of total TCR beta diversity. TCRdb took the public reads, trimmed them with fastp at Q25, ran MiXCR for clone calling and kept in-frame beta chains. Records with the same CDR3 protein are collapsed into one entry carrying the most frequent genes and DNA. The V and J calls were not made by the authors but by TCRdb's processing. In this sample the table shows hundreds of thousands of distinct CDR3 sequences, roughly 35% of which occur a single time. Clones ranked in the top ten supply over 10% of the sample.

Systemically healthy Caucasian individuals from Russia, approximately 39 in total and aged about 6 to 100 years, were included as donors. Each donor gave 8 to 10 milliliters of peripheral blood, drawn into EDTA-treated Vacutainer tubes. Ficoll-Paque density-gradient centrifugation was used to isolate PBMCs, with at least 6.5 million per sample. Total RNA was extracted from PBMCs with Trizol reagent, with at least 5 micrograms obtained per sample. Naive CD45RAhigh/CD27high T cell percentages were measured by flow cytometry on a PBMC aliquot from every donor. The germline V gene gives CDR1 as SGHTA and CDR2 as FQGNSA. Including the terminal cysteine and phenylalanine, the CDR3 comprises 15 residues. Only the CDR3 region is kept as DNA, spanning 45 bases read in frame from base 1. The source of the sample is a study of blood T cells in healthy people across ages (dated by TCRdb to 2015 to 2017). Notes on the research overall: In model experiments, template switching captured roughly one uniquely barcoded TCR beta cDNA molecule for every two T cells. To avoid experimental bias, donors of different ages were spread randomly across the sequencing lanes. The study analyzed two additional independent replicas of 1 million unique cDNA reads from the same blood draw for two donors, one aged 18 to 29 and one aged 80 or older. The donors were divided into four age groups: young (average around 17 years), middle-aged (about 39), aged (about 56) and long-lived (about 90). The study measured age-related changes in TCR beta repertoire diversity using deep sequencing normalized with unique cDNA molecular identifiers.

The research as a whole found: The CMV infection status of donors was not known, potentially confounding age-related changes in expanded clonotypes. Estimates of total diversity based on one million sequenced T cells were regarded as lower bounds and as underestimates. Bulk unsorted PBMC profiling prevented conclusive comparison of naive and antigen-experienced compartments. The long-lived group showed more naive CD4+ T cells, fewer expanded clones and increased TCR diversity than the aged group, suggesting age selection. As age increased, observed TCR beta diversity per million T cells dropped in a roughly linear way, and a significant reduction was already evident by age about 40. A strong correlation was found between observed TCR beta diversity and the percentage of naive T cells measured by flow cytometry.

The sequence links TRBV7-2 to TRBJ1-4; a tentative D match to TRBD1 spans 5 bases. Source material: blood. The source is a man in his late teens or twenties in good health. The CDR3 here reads CASNLASGSDEKLFF. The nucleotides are TGTGCCAGCAACTTAGCTTCAGGGAGCGATGAAAAACTGTTTTTT.